The 28 T cell receptor beta chains given below trace back to one sample, sequenced in a study of blood T cell repertoires in COVID-19. The assay was immunoSEQ multiplex PCR, and TCRdb's table has in-frame clones only and misses some. Among roughly 76,000 clones listed, around nine tenths were seen once. Sequenced: peripheral blood. Receptors were obtained from a man aged 50-60 years with acute or convalescent COVID-19.

The V call is TRBV30, the J call TRBJ1-2, with 10 bases matching TRBD1. CDR1 and CDR2 (germline): GTSNPN, SVGIG (reference sequence). The CDR3 has 15 amino acids. The junction had 6 bases not matched to a gene; V was cut back by 1 base and J by 4 bases. The CDR3 loop reads CAWSAGQGRFYGYTF. The CDR3 DNA follows: TGTGCCTGGAGTGCGGGACAGGGGAGGTTCTATGGCTACACCTTC.

The chain is built from TRBV5-1 and TRBJ2-3; TRBD2 agrees at 8 bases. This CDR3 has 18 residues. Trimming at V came to 7 bases and at J to 5 bases, leaving 21 bases not matched to a gene. Germline CDR1 is SGHRS and CDR2 is YFSETQ. The CDR3 DNA follows: TGCGCCAGCGGTTATCTGATGGGTAGCGGGGCGACGGGAGATACGCAGTATTTT. It translates to CASGYLMGSGATGDTQYF. Supplemented by reference TRBV5-1 and TRBJ2-3, the full variable domain reads KAGVTQTPRYLIKTRGQQVTLSCSPISGHRSVSWYQQTPGQGLQFLFEYFSETQRNKGNFPGRFSGRQFSNSRSEMNVSTLELGDSALYLCASGYLMGSGATGDTQYFGPGTRLTVL.

The chain is built from TRBV27 and TRBJ1-6, with 7 bases that match TRBD1. With 7 bases clipped from V and 7 bases from J, the junction kept 10 bases outside the gene matches. Per the germline V gene, CDR1 is MNHEY and CDR2 is SMNVEV (reference sequence). This CDR3 has 15 amino acids. The CDR3 spells CASTRPWDRNSPLHF. In nucleotides, the CDR3 is TGTGCCAGCACCCGGCCTTGGGACAGAAATTCACCCCTCCACTTT.

V usage is TRBV11-2 and J usage is TRBJ1-5; possibly TRBD1 for D (5 bases). V shed 4 bases and J shed 5 bases, with 12 bases lying between them. CDR1 and CDR2 (germline): SGHAT, FQNNGV. The CDR3 runs to 14 residues. Written as DNA, the CDR3 is TGTGCCAGCAGCTCCTTGGGGCCGCATCAGCCCCAGCATTTT. It specifies CASSSLGPHQPQHF.

The V gene is TRBV13, the J gene TRBJ2-1, with D perhaps matching TRBD2 (5 bases). The CDR3 consists of 18 residues. Germline-derived CDR1 and CDR2 are PRHDT and FYEKMQ (reference sequence). The V and J ends lost 5 bases and 0 bases respectively, with 20 bases between them. The DNA of the CDR3 is TGTGCCAGCAGCCCCCCCGGCGCGGGTAAAAGCTCCTACAATGAGCAGTTCTTC. It encodes CASSPPGAGKSSYNEQFF.

V is TRBV14 and J is TRBJ2-3; TRBD2 might be the D (6 bases). CDR3 length: 15 amino acids. Per the germline V gene, CDR1 is SGHDN and CDR2 is FVKESK. The germline V and J ends were trimmed by 4 bases and 6 bases, with 17 bases remaining between them. CDR3 in DNA: TGTGCCAGCAGCCTTAGGACTAATTGGCCGGATACGCAGTATTTT. It translates to CASSLRTNWPDTQYF.

V and J are TRBV29-1 and TRBJ1-1; 8 bases match TRBD1. From germline, CDR1 is SQVTM and CDR2 ANQGSEA. The CDR3 covers 16 residues. Trimming removed 3 bases from V and 5 bases from J; junction bases left unmatched: 14. In DNA form, the CDR3 reads TGCAGCGTTGATCCCGGACAGGGATATCGATCGACTGAAGCTTTCTTT. Translation: CSVDPGQGYRSTEAFF.

This chain joins TRBV5-6 and TRBJ2-1; 13 positions match TRBD2. CDR1 and CDR2 from the germline V gene are SGHDT and YYEEEE. CDR3 size: 18 residues. The V gene end was trimmed by 0 bases and the J gene end by 7 bases; junction bases not matched to a gene: 10. In nucleotides, the CDR3 is TGTGCCAGCAGCTTGGCTAGGACTAGCGGGAGAATTTGGAATGAGCAGTTCTTC. Encoded protein: CASSLARTSGRIWNEQFF.

The chain couples TRBV6-5 to TRBJ1-3, with D perhaps matching TRBD1 (6 bases). V was cut by 8 bases and J by 4 bases, with 18 bases left in between. The CDR3 loop spans 15 amino acids. Germline CDR1 reads MNHEY; CDR2 reads SVGAGI. CDR3 residues: CASRVTQGAGNTIYF. Written as DNA, the CDR3 is TGTGCCAGCCGAGTAACACAGGGTGCGGGAAACACCATATATTTT.

The rearrangement links TRBV27 to TRBJ2-5; 13 nucleotides match TRBD2. J was trimmed by 3 bases and V by 2 bases; bases with no gene match: 0. The germline CDR1 and CDR2 sequences are MNHEY and SMNVEV (reference sequence). The CDR3 covers 15 residues. CDR3 coding DNA: TGTGCCAGCAGTTTAGGGACTAGCGGGAAAGAGACCCAGTACTTC. It encodes CASSLGTSGKETQYF.

This clone was detected only once. The chain uses TRBV6-5 and TRBJ2-1; 9 positions agree with TRBD1. This CDR3 region has 15 residues. Germline lookup yields CDR1 MNHEY and CDR2 SVGAGI. Trimming cost V 5 bases and J 5 bases; bases outside gene matches: 7. The CDR3 sequence: CASSHRDRDNNEQFF. CDR3 sequence (DNA): TGTGCCAGCAGTCACCGGGACAGGGACAACAATGAGCAGTTCTTC.

J is TRBJ1-6 and V is TRBV2, with D perhaps matching TRBD1 (5 bases). CDR1 is SNHLY, CDR2 FYNNEI, per germline. The CDR3 is 14 residues long. V dropped 1 base and J dropped 10 bases, with 11 bases sitting between them. DNA of the CDR3: TGTGCCAGCAGTGAAGTGGGGGGAGGGTCACCCCTCCACTTT. It is translated as CASSEVGGGSPLHF.

The chain joins TRBV6-2 or TRBV6-3 to TRBJ1-4, with D unresolved. CDR1 and CDR2 (germline): MNHEY, SVGEGT. The CDR3 has 17 amino acids. Trimming removed 2 bases from V and 5 bases from J, with 18 bases in between. The CDR3 region is CASSYGPLRTANEKLFF. For the CDR3, the DNA is TGTGCCAGCAGTTACGGGCCATTACGGACTGCGAATGAAAAACTGTTTTTT.

In its sample, this clone was seen once. V is TRBV19 and J is TRBJ2-2; possibly TRBD1 for D (5 bases). Germline V gene sequence: CDR1 LNHDA, CDR2 SQIVND (reference sequence). The V and J ends lost 5 bases and 1 base respectively, with 11 bases between them. CDR3 length: 15 amino acids. The DNA of the CDR3 is TGTGCCAGTAGTTACCCACAGGAGAACACCGGGGAGCTGTTTTTT. This sequence encodes CASSYPQENTGELFF.

CDR3 DNA: TGTGCCAGCAGCCAAAAGACAAACACTGAAGCTTTCTTT. This translates into CASSQKTNTEAFF. The chain is built from TRBV3-1 (or the pseudogene TRBV3-2) and TRBJ1-1; D gene ambiguous. Trimming took 2 bases from V and 2 from J, leaving 6 bases between them. The CDR3 runs to 13 residues. Germline V gene lookup returns CDR1 LGHDT and CDR2 YNNKEL (reference sequence).

This clone was seen a few times. V is TRBV14 and J is TRBJ1-3, with 8 bases that match TRBD1. This CDR3 region has 15 residues. Germline CDR1 and CDR2: SGHDN and FVKESK. The V gene end was trimmed by 4 bases and the J gene end by 2 bases; junction bases not matched to a gene: 4. The CDR3 DNA follows: TGTGCCAGCAGCCTTCGGACAGGGCCTGGAAACACCATATATTTT. Translating gives CASSLRTGPGNTIYF.

J is TRBJ2-3 and V is TRBV7-9, with D hard to call. Trimming cost V 0 bases and J 5 bases, with 3 bases left between them. The length of the CDR3 is 12 residues. CDR1 and CDR2 from the germline V gene are SEHNR and FQNEAQ (reference sequence). CDR3 nucleotides: TGTGCCAGCAGCTTAGCGAGAGATACGCAGTATTTT. Translation: CASSLARDTQYF.

The chain links TRBV2 to TRBJ2-2; 7 bases line up with TRBD1. V lost 4 bases to trimming and J lost 0 bases; unmatched junction nucleotides: 11. The CDR3 totals 18 residues. CDR1 is SNHLY and CDR2 is FYNNEI in the germline V gene. The CDR3 DNA reads TGTGCCAGCAGTGTAAAGGGGGCGGGCACCCCGAACACCGGGGAGCTGTTTTTT. This gives the protein CASSVKGAGTPNTGELFF.

V and J are TRBV27 and TRBJ2-1; weak D call: TRBD2 (5 bases). This CDR3 has 16 amino acids. CDR1 and CDR2 from the germline V gene are MNHEY and SMNVEV (reference sequence). Deletions cut 2 bases from V and 1 base from J, with 12 bases between. The CDR3 DNA is TGTGCCAGCAGTTTAATGAGGCGCGGGTCCTACAATGAGCAGTTCTTC. Its protein is CASSLMRRGSYNEQFF.

The chain employs TRBV5-1 and TRBJ1-2, with D possibly matching TRBD1 (5 bases). The CDR3 consists of 15 residues. CDR1 and CDR2 from the germline V gene are SGHRS and YFSETQ. The V end lost 4 bases, the J end lost 4 bases, and 17 bases lay between the germline ends. CDR3 DNA sequence: TGCGCCAGCAGCCGGACACAGCCGCCCACCTATGGCTACACCTTC. Protein: CASSRTQPPTYGYTF. The entire variable domain, with the rest obtained from reference TRBV5-1 and TRBJ1-2, is as follows: KAGVTQTPRYLIKTRGQQVTLSCSPISGHRSVSWYQQTPGQGLQFLFEYFSETQRNKGNFPGRFSGRQFSNSRSEMNVSTLELGDSALYLCASSRTQPPTYGYTFGSGTRLTVV.

This clone showed up just a few times. The chain couples TRBV7-9 to TRBJ1-1, with 9 bases aligning to TRBD1. V shed 5 bases, J shed 7 bases, and the junction held 5 bases outside the gene matches. Germline V gene sequence: CDR1 SEHNR, CDR2 FQNEAQ (reference sequence). The CDR3 totals 13 residues. The CDR3 is CASSVGTGREAFF. DNA for the CDR3: TGTGCCAGCAGCGTCGGGACAGGGCGTGAAGCTTTCTTT.

This clone has more than one count but fewer than ten. J is TRBJ1-1 and V is TRBV10-1; perhaps TRBD1 as D (5 bases). The CDR3 consists of 14 residues. V lost 6 bases and J lost 4, with 15 bases in between. Germline assignment: CDR1 WNHNN and CDR2 SYGVQD (reference sequence). The CDR3 is CASSPGGGGTEAFF. CDR3 sequence (DNA): TGCGCCAGCAGCCCCGGGGGAGGTGGCACTGAAGCTTTCTTT.

The chain links TRBV9 to TRBJ2-3, with D perhaps matching TRBD2 (6 bases). V lost 0 bases, J lost 10 bases, and 15 bases lay in between. This CDR3 spans 14 amino acids. Germline V CDR1 and CDR2: SGDLS, YYNGEE. The CDR3 loop reads CASSVGRVEGPQYF. In DNA, the CDR3 is TGTGCCAGCAGCGTAGGGAGGGTGGAGGGACCGCAGTATTTT. The entire variable domain, with the rest obtained from reference TRBV9 and TRBJ2-3, is as follows: DSGVTQTPKHLITATGQRVTLRCSPRSGDLSVYWYQQSLDQGLQFLIQYYNGEERAKGNILERFSAQQFPDLHSELNLSSLELGDSALYFCASSVGRVEGPQYFGPGTRLTVL.

The chain has TRBV5-1 and TRBJ2-3; 9 bases line up with TRBD2. There are 17 residues in the CDR3. CDR1 is SGHRS and CDR2 is YFSETQ in the germline V gene. Trimming cost V 5 bases and J 5 bases; bases outside gene matches: 15. As DNA, the CDR3 is TGCGCCAGCAGTTATAGCGGGGGCTATATCGGGATAGATACGCAGTATTTT. Protein product: CASSYSGGYIGIDTQYF. Looking up the rest from reference TRBV5-1 and TRBJ2-3 gives the full variable domain: KAGVTQTPRYLIKTRGQQVTLSCSPISGHRSVSWYQQTPGQGLQFLFEYFSETQRNKGNFPGRFSGRQFSNSRSEMNVSTLELGDSALYLCASSYSGGYIGIDTQYFGPGTRLTVL.

This chain links TRBV19 with TRBJ1-3, with no clear D. The CDR3 covers 14 residues. Germline V gene data show CDR1 as LNHDA and CDR2 as SQIVND (reference sequence). With 6 bases removed from V and 2 bases from J, the gap between germline ends came to 11 bases. The DNA of the CDR3 is TGTGCCAGTAGCAGAGGAGCTCCTGGAAACACCATATATTTT. It is translated as CASSRGAPGNTIYF.

This sequence joins TRBV27 and TRBJ2-1, with no clear D. The germline V gene has CDR1 MNHEY and CDR2 SMNVEV (reference sequence). V lost 0 bases and J 5 bases, leaving 5 bases between the germline ends. The length of the CDR3 is 13 residues. CDR3 sequence: CASSLSSDNEQFF. In DNA form, the CDR3 reads TGTGCCAGCAGTTTATCGTCAGACAATGAGCAGTTCTTC.

This clone was observed once. The V call is TRBV27, the J call TRBJ2-5, with a weak D call TRBD2 (7 bases). The V gene lost 6 bases and the J gene lost 3 bases, with 14 bases spanning the gap. This CDR3 has 14 residues. Per the germline V gene, CDR1 is MNHEY and CDR2 is SMNVEV (reference sequence). CDR3 bases: TGTGCCAGCAGGCTAAGGGGGAGGGAAGAGACCCAGTACTTC. It yields the protein CASRLRGREETQYF.

The gene calls are TRBV18 and TRBJ2-5; TRBD2 might be the D (6 bases). CDR3 size: 14 residues. Trimming took off 3 bases at V and 2 bases at J, with 10 bases between the two ends. From germline, CDR1 is KGHSH and CDR2 LQKENI. CDR3 DNA sequence: TGTGCCAGCTCACCGGGGACTGTACAAGAGACCCAGTACTTC. Protein product: CASSPGTVQETQYF.